One and the same sample provided the 31 T cell receptor beta chains below, sequenced in a study of T-cell memory formation after mild COVID-19. TCRdb independently ran MiXCR on the 5' RACE reads; one entry per CDR3 protein. The sample has a few hundred thousand distinct CDR3 sequences; 20% to 25% are singletons. Sequencing was performed on PBMCs or a T cell subset sorted from them (not recorded which). The receptors come from an adult woman who had mild COVID-19 (a few samples of this study predate the infection). Cell type and time point are not known.

This clonotype has only a few counts. The gene calls are TRBV29-1 and TRBJ2-7; no clear D gene. From germline, CDR1 is SQVTM and CDR2 ANQGSEA. The germline V and J ends were trimmed by 5 bases and 5 bases, with 16 bases remaining between them. CDR3 size: 13 residues. The CDR3 bases are TGCAGCGTTCCTAGGACCCCAGTGGACGAGCAGTACTTC. As protein: CSVPRTPVDEQYF.

The rearrangement joins TRBV19 to TRBJ1-5; no clear D. Germline V gene sequence: CDR1 LNHDA, CDR2 SQIVND (reference sequence). V lost 10 bases and J lost 1, with 17 bases in between. This CDR3 region has 15 residues. In nucleotides, the CDR3 is TGTGCCATTTCCGGGCTAGGTGGAAGCAATCAGCCCCAGCATTTT. Its translation is CAISGLGGSNQPQHF.

The gene calls are TRBV3-1 and TRBJ2-1; D gene ambiguous. Trimming took off 2 bases at V and 4 bases at J, with 12 bases between the two ends. The V gene's germline CDR1 is LGHDT and CDR2 YNNKEL (reference sequence). The CDR3 spans 15 residues. In nucleotides, the CDR3 is TGTGCCAGCAGCCAAACACCTAGGGTGTACAATGAGCAGTTCTTC. Translation gives CASSQTPRVYNEQFF.

This clonotype has just one count. The J gene is TRBJ2-7, the V gene TRBV20-1; 7 bases match TRBD2. The CDR3 loop spans 14 amino acids. Unmatched junction bases numbered 13, after V lost 6 bases and J lost 5 bases. Per the germline V gene, CDR1 is DFQATT and CDR2 is SNEGSKA (reference sequence). CDR3 sequence (DNA): TGCAGTGCCGCACCCACACCGGCGGGGGACGAGCAGTACTTC. This gives the protein CSAAPTPAGDEQYF.

This chain connects TRBV12-3 or TRBV12-4 to TRBJ2-1; no firm D call. The CDR3 consists of 13 residues. The V end was cut by 4 bases, the J end by 0 bases, with 4 bases between. DNA of the CDR3: TGTGCCAGCAGTTATCGCTCCTACAATGAGCAGTTCTTC. This translates into CASSYRSYNEQFF.

This clonotype was observed a handful of times. V is TRBV5-1 and J is TRBJ1-2; D not certain. This CDR3 contains 13 residues. With 4 bases removed from V and 3 bases from J, the gap between germline ends came to 10 bases. Germline V gene sequence: CDR1 SGHRS, CDR2 YFSETQ. Written as DNA, the CDR3 is TGCGCCAGCAGCCCACTCTGGGACTATGGCTACACCTTC. Protein product: CASSPLWDYGYTF.

V usage is TRBV11-2 and J usage is TRBJ2-1; 8 bases are a match to TRBD1. Trimming removed 0 bases from V and 7 bases from J; junction bases left unmatched: 5. Germline V lookup: CDR1 SGHAT, CDR2 FQNNGV. The CDR3 consists of 15 residues. The CDR3 bases are TGTGCCAGCAGCTTAGACAGGGGGCGCTGGAATGAGCAGTTCTTC. The encoded protein is CASSLDRGRWNEQFF.

This chain joins TRBV24-1 and TRBJ2-1, with 8 nucleotides matching TRBD2. V lost 7 bases to trimming and J lost 8 bases; unmatched junction nucleotides: 12. CDR1 is KGHDR, CDR2 SFDVKD, per germline. This CDR3 contains 15 residues. CDR3 sequence reads: CATSPIPGLVDEQFF. The CDR3 nucleotides read TGTGCCACCAGCCCTATTCCGGGACTAGTAGATGAGCAGTTCTTC.

This clonotype appeared a few times. The chain couples TRBV5-1 to TRBJ1-3, with D uncertain. The germline V and J ends were trimmed by 4 bases and 0 bases, with 14 bases remaining between them. This CDR3 spans 16 amino acids. Per the germline V gene, CDR1 is SGHRS and CDR2 is YFSETQ. The CDR3 nucleotides are TGCGCCAGCAGCCCGGCCGCCCGCGGCTCTGGAAACACCATATATTTT. It is translated as CASSPAARGSGNTIYF.

The table lists this clonotype with a few counts. This rearrangement joins TRBV7-6 to TRBJ1-4, with D unclear. Germline assignment: CDR1 SGHVS and CDR2 FNYEAQ. The CDR3 extends over 14 amino acids. V was pared by 1 base and J by 7 bases, with 10 bases between. In DNA form, the CDR3 reads TGTGCCAGCAGCTTAGGATTCAGGAGTGAAAAACTGTTTTTT. Translation gives CASSLGFRSEKLFF.

This chain links TRBV6-6 with TRBJ1-2, with no clear D. The germline V and J ends were trimmed by 7 bases and 4 bases, with 16 bases remaining between them. In germline, CDR1 is MNHNY, CDR2 SVGAGI (reference sequence). This CDR3 has 14 residues. The CDR3 sequence is CASNTEGSGYGYTF. CDR3 DNA sequence: TGTGCCAGCAATACGGAAGGTTCTGGCTATGGCTACACCTTC.

Written as DNA, the CDR3 is TGTGCCAGCAGCGTAGAGGCGGGTCTTTTCACAGATACGCAGTATTTT. It codes for CASSVEAGLFTDTQYF. This sequence joins TRBV9 and TRBJ2-3, with D possibly being TRBD2 (5 bases). This CDR3 region has 16 residues. CDR1 and CDR2 (germline): SGDLS, YYNGEE. Trimming removed 0 bases from V and 2 bases from J, with 13 bases in between.

This clonotype has a handful of counts. The J gene is TRBJ1-2, the V gene TRBV6-5, with D unclear. The germline gives CDR1 MNHEY, CDR2 SVGAGI. The V and J ends lost 0 bases and 4 bases respectively, with 15 bases between them. This CDR3 is 16 amino acids long. The CDR3 nucleotides read TGTGCCAGCAGTTACTCTCAGACTCTCAAAGGCTATGGCTACACCTTC. Residues: CASSYSQTLKGYGYTF.

The gene calls are TRBV4-1 and TRBJ1-5, with 7 positions matching TRBD1. Germline assignment: CDR1 MGHRA and CDR2 YSYEKL. This CDR3 spans 16 amino acids. The trim removed 0 bases at V and 6 bases at J, leaving 8 bases unmatched. The CDR3 sequence is CASSQDQSAGGQPQHF. For the CDR3, the DNA is TGCGCCAGCAGCCAAGATCAGTCGGCAGGGGGTCAGCCCCAGCATTTT.

The rearrangement uses TRBV20-1 and TRBJ1-2, with 7 bases matching TRBD1. Germline CDR1 DFQATT, CDR2 SNEGSKA (reference sequence). The CDR3 has 13 amino acids. The CDR3: CSPRQGLNYGYTF. In DNA, the CDR3 is TGCAGCCCAAGACAGGGACTTAACTATGGCTACACCTTC.

This clonotype was observed at least ten times. The chain joins TRBV12-3 or TRBV12-4 to TRBJ1-2, with D perhaps TRBD1 (5 bases). The CDR3 runs to 13 residues. The V gene lost 2 bases and the J gene lost 2 bases, with 6 bases spanning the gap. The CDR3 spells CASSLQGNYGYTF. The CDR3, as DNA: TGTGCCAGCAGTTTACAGGGAAACTATGGCTACACCTTC.

CDR3 sequence: CSVHRVDTEAFF. DNA for the CDR3: TGCAGCGTCCACAGGGTGGACACTGAAGCTTTCTTT. This chain connects TRBV29-1 to TRBJ1-1; TRBD1 might be the D (6 bases). The CDR3 is 12 residues long. Between the trimmed V and J ends, which lost 6 bases and 3 bases, there was a span of 11 bases. From germline, CDR1 is SQVTM and CDR2 ANQGSEA.

This clonotype came up a few times. The chain couples TRBV24-1 to TRBJ2-1; D perhaps matches TRBD2 (6 bases). Germline CDR1 KGHDR, CDR2 SFDVKD. The CDR3 covers 17 residues. Deletions cut 4 bases from V and 5 bases from J, with 20 bases between. CDR3 sequence reads: CATSEGGLAGFNNEQFF. The CDR3 coding sequence is TGTGCCACCAGTGAGGGAGGACTTGCGGGGTTTAACAATGAGCAGTTCTTC.

The chain has TRBV5-1 and TRBJ1-2; the D gene is possibly TRBD1 (6 bases). Between the trimmed V and J ends, which lost 0 bases and 8 bases, there was a span of 14 bases. CDR3 length equals 14 residues. CDR1 and CDR2 (germline): SGHRS, YFSETQ. The CDR3 region is CASSLAGGGEGYTF. The CDR3 region has the DNA TGCGCCAGCAGCTTGGCAGGCGGGGGCGAAGGCTACACCTTC.

This sequence joins TRBV20-1 and TRBJ1-1, with D uncertain. Germline V gene lookup returns CDR1 DFQATT and CDR2 SNEGSKA (reference sequence). The V end lost 5 bases, the J end lost 1 base, and 11 bases lay between the germline ends. CDR3 size: 13 residues. For the CDR3, the DNA is TGCAGTGCTGGGAGCCATGCGAACACTGAAGCTTTCTTT. Translation gives CSAGSHANTEAFF.

This clonotype occurred many times. This sequence joins TRBV5-1 and TRBJ2-3, with 8 bases aligning to TRBD2. CDR1 and CDR2 from the germline V gene are SGHRS and YFSETQ. This CDR3 region has 16 residues. Trimming cost V 0 bases and J 0 bases; bases outside gene matches: 3. The CDR3 reads CASSLGSSGSTDTQYF. As DNA, the CDR3 is TGCGCCAGCAGCTTGGGGTCTAGCGGGAGCACAGATACGCAGTATTTT.

The V and J genes are TRBV3-1 and TRBJ2-7; 7 nucleotides line up with TRBD2. Germline CDR1 is LGHDT and CDR2 is YNNKEL (reference sequence). CDR3 length equals 12 residues. J lost 10 bases, V lost 1 base, and 4 bases had no gene match. CDR3 amino acids: CASSQGGRGQYF. The CDR3 nucleotides read TGTGCCAGCAGCCAAGGGGGGAGGGGACAGTACTTC.

The table lists this clonotype with a few counts. The genes are TRBV27 and TRBJ1-2; D perhaps matches TRBD1 (6 bases). With 5 bases removed from V and 8 bases from J, the gap between germline ends came to 18 bases. CDR3 length equals 14 residues. CDR1 MNHEY and CDR2 SMNVEV come from the germline V gene (reference sequence). The CDR3 DNA reads TGTGCCAGCAGTCCCCAGGGGTATACGAGCGGCTACACCTTC. Translated, it gives CASSPQGYTSGYTF.

The V gene is TRBV7-6, the J gene TRBJ2-3, with 11 bases fitting TRBD2. Germline CDR1 is SGHVS and CDR2 is FNYEAQ. V gave up 8 bases and J gave up 6 bases; unmatched junction bases: 7. CDR3 length: 14 residues. The CDR3 sequence: CASAWASGGDTQYF. CDR3 in DNA: TGTGCCAGCGCTTGGGCTAGCGGGGGGGATACGCAGTATTTT. Full variable domain (rest looked up from reference TRBV7-6 and TRBJ2-3): GAGVSQSPRYKVTKRGQDVALRCDPISGHVSLYWYRQALGQGPEFLTYFNYEAQQDKSGLPNDRFSAERPEGSISTLTIQRTEQRDSAMYRCASAWASGGDTQYFGPGTRLTVL.

In this sample, this clonotype turned up many times. The genes are TRBV5-1 and TRBJ2-3; the match to TRBD2 covers 14 bases. Germline-derived CDR1 and CDR2 are SGHRS and YFSETQ. V lost 4 bases, J lost 2 bases, and 6 bases stayed unmatched. The CDR3 contains 17 residues. The CDR3 reads CASSLATSGGATDTQYF. Written as DNA, the CDR3 is TGCGCCAGCAGCCTCGCGACTAGCGGGGGGGCCACAGATACGCAGTATTTT.

The V gene is TRBV4-1, the J gene TRBJ2-7; tentatively, D is TRBD2 (7 bases). This CDR3 comprises 15 residues. CDR1 and CDR2 (germline): MGHRA, YSYEKL. V was clipped by 4 bases and J by 3 bases, with 16 bases between them. CDR3 sequence (DNA): TGCGCCAGCAGCCTAGGAGGGGGGGCCAACTACGAGCAGTACTTC. The encoded protein is CASSLGGGANYEQYF.

The V call is TRBV21-1, the J call TRBJ1-6. TRBV21-1 is a known pseudogene. This CDR3 has 20 amino acids. CDR3 amino acids: CASSTRYPQDSISYNSPLHF. The CDR3, as DNA: TGTGCCAGCAGCACCAGATACCCCCAGGACTCCATCTCCTATAATTCACCCCTCCACTTT.

This clonotype turned up a few times. The chain uses TRBV5-1 and TRBJ1-1; TRBD1 matches at 10 bases. With V trimmed by 2 bases and J by 1 base, 11 bases remained unmatched. This CDR3 is built from 18 residues. Germline V gene sequence: CDR1 SGHRS, CDR2 YFSETQ. Here the CDR3 DNA reads TGCGCCAGCAGCTTCCTTTGGACAGGGGGTTTAGGGAACACTGAAGCTTTCTTT. It translates to CASSFLWTGGLGNTEAFF.

The chain is built from TRBV3-1 and TRBJ2-2; 8 nucleotides match TRBD1. V lost 0 bases, J lost 7 bases, and 4 bases stayed unmatched. Germline-derived CDR1 and CDR2 are LGHDT and YNNKEL (reference sequence). There are 15 residues in the CDR3. CDR3 DNA: TGTGCCAGCAGCCAAGATTTCAGGGGGCTCGGGGAGCTGTTTTTT. Translating it yields CASSQDFRGLGELFF.

This chain uses TRBV5-5 with TRBJ1-3; D unresolved. The V and J ends lost 3 bases and 4 bases respectively, with 8 bases between them. This CDR3 is 13 amino acids long. The germline CDR1 and CDR2 sequences are SGHKS and YYEKEE (reference sequence). CDR3 amino acids: CASSWGGGNTIYF. The CDR3 DNA sequence: TGTGCCAGCAGCTGGGGAGGAGGAAACACCATATATTTT.

The chain has TRBV11-2 and TRBJ2-5; D call uncertain. V was clipped by 0 bases and J by 5 bases, with 10 bases between them. The CDR3 loop spans 14 amino acids. Germline V gene data show CDR1 as SGHAT and CDR2 as FQNNGV. As DNA, the CDR3 is TGTGCCAGCAGCTTAGATCTATGGGTTGAGACCCAGTACTTC. Protein product: CASSLDLWVETQYF.